These 14 T cell receptor beta chains came from one sample sequenced in a study of blood T cell repertoires in COVID-19. The table came from immunoSEQ multiplex PCR; TCRdb's copy has only in-frame clones and leaves some out. Of 100,000 to 150,000 clones listed, about four fifths were seen once; the top ten hold about 17%. The sample consisted of peripheral blood. The receptors come from a woman of 80 years or more with acute or convalescent COVID-19.

This chain links TRBV18 with TRBJ2-2; 7 nucleotides agree with TRBD1. The CDR3 contains 15 residues. Looked up from germline, CDR1 is KGHSH and CDR2 is LQKENI. J lost 5 bases, V lost 6 bases, and 9 bases had no gene match. CDR3 sequence: CASSDTGTATGELFF. The CDR3 coding sequence is TGTGCCAGCTCCGACACCGGGACAGCGACCGGGGAGCTGTTTTTT.

The chain is built from TRBV28 and TRBJ1-1; 9 positions match TRBD1. The CDR3 consists of 13 residues. Germline V gene lookup returns CDR1 MDHEN and CDR2 SYDVKM. The V gene end was trimmed by 6 bases and the J gene end by 4 bases; junction bases not matched to a gene: 3. The CDR3 loop is CASSRDRVTEAFF. CDR3 sequence (DNA): TGTGCCAGCAGCCGGGACAGGGTCACTGAAGCTTTCTTT.

This clone was found once. This chain joins TRBV4-1 and TRBJ2-1; D possibly corresponds to TRBD2 (7 bases). Looked up from germline, CDR1 is MGHRA and CDR2 is YSYEKL. The CDR3 spans 18 residues. V dropped 5 bases and J dropped 1 base, with 21 bases sitting between them. The DNA of the CDR3 is TGCGCCAGCAGCTGGGTAGGTTTGCGGGGGCGATCCTACAATGAGCAGTTCTTC. Residues: CASSWVGLRGRSYNEQFF.

The CDR3: CASSESGDRGQSPLHF. The DNA of the CDR3 is TGCGCCAGCAGTGAGTCGGGGGACAGGGGTCAATCACCCCTCCACTTT. The chain recombines TRBV10-2 with TRBJ1-6; TRBD1 matches at 10 bases. The germline gives CDR1 WSHSY, CDR2 SAAADI. With 0 bases clipped from V and 10 bases from J, the junction kept 6 bases outside the gene matches. The CDR3 length is 16 residues.

This clone was counted only a few times. The CDR3 DNA follows: TGTGCCAGCTCTCCTGACGGACAGGGGGCCGGAGGCTACACCTTC. Protein product: CASSPDGQGAGGYTF. The chain recombines TRBV18 with TRBJ1-2; the match to TRBD1 covers 11 bases. This CDR3 has 15 residues. Per the germline V gene, CDR1 is KGHSH and CDR2 is LQKENI. The junction had 11 bases not matched to a gene; V was cut back by 6 bases and J by 8 bases.

The CDR3 reads CASSFTTSGGYEQYF. The CDR3 coding sequence is TGTGCCAGCAGCTTCACGACTAGCGGGGGATACGAGCAGTACTTC. J is TRBJ2-7 and V is TRBV7-8; 12 bases fit TRBD2. Germline-derived CDR1 and CDR2 are SGHVS and FQNEAQ. Trimming removed 3 bases from V and 4 bases from J; junction bases left unmatched: 4. The CDR3 extends over 15 amino acids.

This chain uses TRBV7-2 with TRBJ2-3; 11 bases map to TRBD2. Germline CDR1 is SGHTA and CDR2 is FQGNSA. CDR3 length: 15 amino acids. With V trimmed by 3 bases and J by 5 bases, 4 bases remained unmatched. CDR3 DNA: TGTGCCAGCAGCTTTAGCGGGGGGGCCCAAGATACGCAGTATTTT. It codes for CASSFSGGAQDTQYF.

The chain employs TRBV19 and TRBJ2-2, with 13 bases identical to TRBD2. Germline CDR1 LNHDA, CDR2 SQIVND (reference sequence). V trimming: 4 bases; J trimming: 3 bases; junction bases outside the gene matches: 5. The CDR3 has 17 residues. In nucleotides, the CDR3 is TGTGCCAGTAGTACACGGACTAGCGGGAGTGACACCGGGGAGCTGTTTTTT. Translating it yields CASSTRTSGSDTGELFF.

The rearrangement uses TRBV27 and TRBJ2-5; a weak D match, TRBD1 (6 bases). V lost 2 bases to trimming and J lost 3 bases, with 7 bases between them. Germline V CDR1 and CDR2: MNHEY, SMNVEV (reference sequence). This CDR3 is built from 13 residues. The CDR3, as DNA: TGTGCCAGCAGTTTACGACAGGAAGAGACCCAGTACTTC. Protein product: CASSLRQEETQYF.

V and J are TRBV28 and TRBJ1-2; TRBD1 matches 7 bases. The CDR3 extends over 13 amino acids. V shed 6 bases and J 6 bases; nucleotides not matched to a gene: 7. The germline V gene encodes CDR1 MDHEN and CDR2 SYDVKM. CDR3 in amino acids: CASSSDRAHGYTF. DNA for the CDR3: TGTGCCAGCAGCAGTGACAGGGCCCATGGCTACACCTTC.

The V call is TRBV4-3, the J call TRBJ1-1, with D possibly TRBD1 on 5 matching bases. V was clipped by 0 bases and J by 4 bases, with 18 bases between them. The CDR3 spans 17 residues. Germline assignment: CDR1 LGHNA and CDR2 YSLEER. CDR3 amino acids: CASSQEALGQGLTEAFF. The DNA for the CDR3 is TGCGCCAGCAGCCAAGAGGCTTTGGGCCAGGGTCTCACTGAAGCTTTCTTT.

This rearrangement joins TRBV9 to TRBJ2-3, with TRBD2 matching 9 bases. The CDR3 length is 20 residues. The V and J ends lost 5 bases and 0 bases, in that order; junction bases with no gene match: 19. CDR1 is SGDLS, CDR2 YYNGEE, per germline. CDR3 in amino acids: CASSESTSGVLYTSTDTQYF. In DNA, the CDR3 is TGTGCCAGCAGTGAATCGACTAGCGGAGTTCTTTACACTAGCACAGATACGCAGTATTTT.

The chain has TRBV19 and TRBJ1-6, with D unclear. The germline gives CDR1 LNHDA, CDR2 SQIVND (reference sequence). Trimming removed 1 base at V and 7 bases at J, with 5 bases between. The CDR3 is made up of 13 amino acids. CDR3 sequence reads: CASSIGQNSPLHF. CDR3 DNA: TGTGCCAGTAGTATAGGCCAGAATTCACCCCTCCACTTT.

There are a few counts of this clone. The V gene is TRBV10-2, the J gene TRBJ1-1; possible D gene TRBD1, 6 bases. V lost 10 bases to trimming and J lost 4 bases, with 16 bases between them. The germline V gene encodes CDR1 WSHSY and CDR2 SAAADI. The CDR3 runs to 13 residues. The CDR3 bases are TGCGCCACCAGGCCCACAGGGCTCACTGAAGCTTTCTTT. Amino acids: CATRPTGLTEAFF.